The rows below give T cell receptor beta chains drawn from one sample of a study of blood T cells in healthy people across ages. Using its own MiXCR run on the 5' RACE reads, TCRdb lists one record per CDR3 protein. The table includes about 970,000 distinct CDR3 sequences, roughly 47% detected once. Material: blood. The receptors were sampled from an older woman in good health. Both conserved end residues are part of each CDR3. The D gene is left open where the match is weak. A clone size is listed for some rows: how often the clone was seen (once, few, many), or a class if it is expanded.

d_gene: TRBD2
abundance: -
v_gene: TRBV5-5
j_gene: TRBJ2-7
CDR3nt: TGTGCCAGCAGCATGGGACTAGATCTCTACGAGCAGTACTTC
CDR3aa: CASSMGLDLYEQYF

d_gene: TRBD2
abundance: -
v_gene: TRBV3-1
j_gene: TRBJ2-3
CDR3nt: TGTGCCAGCAGCCAAGAGATAGCGGGTCTAGATACGCAGTATTTT
CDR3aa: CASSQEIAGLDTQYF

d_gene: TRBD2
abundance: few
v_gene: TRBV5-5
j_gene: TRBJ2-7
CDR3nt: TGTGCCAGCAGCTTGCGCATTACTAGCGGAGGGAGCTCCTACGAGCAGTACTTC
CDR3aa: CASSLRITSGGSSYEQYF

d_gene: -
abundance: -
v_gene: TRBV6-1
j_gene: TRBJ2-3
CDR3nt: TGTGCCAGCACGTCATGGGACTTCCTTGGCACAGATACGCAGTATTTT
CDR3aa: CASTSWDFLGTDTQYF

d_gene: -
abundance: -
v_gene: TRBV25-1
j_gene: TRBJ1-4
CDR3nt: TGTGCCAGCAGTCCATTCCTCGGGGAGGGGCAACTGTTTTTT
CDR3aa: CASSPFLGEGQLFF

d_gene: -
abundance: -
v_gene: TRBV27
j_gene: TRBJ1-5
CDR3nt: TGTGCCAGCAGACACCAGGGGAAAGGGGATCAGCCCCAGCATTTT
CDR3aa: CASRHQGKGDQPQHF

d_gene: -
abundance: -
v_gene: TRBV6-5
j_gene: TRBJ2-3
CDR3nt: TGTGCCAGCAGTTACTCCCACCAGGGGTTCGATACGCAGTATTTT
CDR3aa: CASSYSHQGFDTQYF

d_gene: -
abundance: -
v_gene: TRBV24-1
j_gene: TRBJ2-1
CDR3nt: TGTGCCACAACTGACGCTCAAACGCACAATGAGCAGTTCTTC
CDR3aa: CATTDAQTHNEQFF

d_gene: -
abundance: -
v_gene: TRBV7-9
j_gene: TRBJ2-7
CDR3nt: TGTGCCAGCAGCCTTTGGACAGGAGGGTCCTACGAGCAGTACTTC
CDR3aa: CASSLWTGGSYEQYF

d_gene: -
abundance: -
v_gene: TRBV28
j_gene: TRBJ2-5
CDR3nt: TGTGCCAGCAGGGGAACGCAGACCCAGTACTTC
CDR3aa: CASRGTQTQYF

d_gene: -
abundance: -
v_gene: TRBV28
j_gene: TRBJ1-5
CDR3nt: TGTGCCAGCTCGAGCGGGACTGCGAATCAGCCCCAGCATTTT
CDR3aa: CASSSGTANQPQHF

d_gene: TRBD1
abundance: -
v_gene: TRBV14
j_gene: TRBJ1-6
CDR3nt: TGTGCCAGCAGCCTTAAAGGACAGGGGAATTCACCCCTCCACTTT
CDR3aa: CASSLKGQGNSPLHF

d_gene: TRBD2
abundance: -
v_gene: TRBV14
j_gene: TRBJ2-7
CDR3nt: TGTGCCAGCCGAGCGGGAGGGAGGGTCTACGAGCAGTACTTC
CDR3aa: CASRAGGRVYEQYF

d_gene: -
abundance: -
v_gene: TRBV6-5
j_gene: TRBJ2-3
CDR3nt: TGTGCCAGCAGTTACACTCGTCCCCCAGATACGCAGTATTTT
CDR3aa: CASSYTRPPDTQYF

d_gene: TRBD2
abundance: -
v_gene: TRBV7-3
j_gene: TRBJ2-3
CDR3nt: TGTGCCAGCAGCTTACAGAGCGGGACCACAGATACGCAGTATTTT
CDR3aa: CASSLQSGTTDTQYF

d_gene: TRBD1
abundance: -
v_gene: TRBV28
j_gene: TRBJ2-7
CDR3nt: TGTGCCAGCAGTTTATCCGTGACAGGGTTTTACGAGCAGTACTTC
CDR3aa: CASSLSVTGFYEQYF

d_gene: -
abundance: few
v_gene: TRBV28
j_gene: TRBJ2-7
CDR3nt: TGTGCCAGCAGCCCCGATCAACTTTCCTACGAGCAGTACTTC
CDR3aa: CASSPDQLSYEQYF

d_gene: -
abundance: -
v_gene: TRBV7-3
j_gene: TRBJ2-5
CDR3nt: TGTGCCAGCAGCTTAATGGGTGGGGGCGTTCGGGACAATGAGCAGTACTTC
CDR3aa: CASSLMGGGVRDNEQYF

d_gene: -
abundance: -
v_gene: TRBV20-1
j_gene: TRBJ1-5
CDR3nt: TGCAGTGCTAGAGACCCGGGGCGGGGGGGCAATCAGCCCCAGCATTTT
CDR3aa: CSARDPGRGGNQPQHF

d_gene: TRBD2
abundance: -
v_gene: TRBV14
j_gene: TRBJ2-2
CDR3nt: TGTGCCAGCAGCCCGAGACTAGCTTCGGGGGAGCTGTTTTTT
CDR3aa: CASSPRLASGELFF

d_gene: -
abundance: many
v_gene: TRBV9
j_gene: TRBJ2-7
CDR3nt: TGTGCCAGCAACCAGCAAGGGAGCGGCTACGAGCAGTACTTC
CDR3aa: CASNQQGSGYEQYF

d_gene: -
abundance: -
v_gene: TRBV6-6
j_gene: TRBJ1-6
CDR3nt: TGTGCCAGCAGTTGGGACGGTTACCGTTCACCCCTCCACTTT
CDR3aa: CASSWDGYRSPLHF

d_gene: -
abundance: few
v_gene: TRBV5-1
j_gene: TRBJ2-1
CDR3nt: TGCGCCAGCAGCCTAACGACTGACTCCTACAATGAGCAGTTCTTC
CDR3aa: CASSLTTDSYNEQFF

d_gene: TRBD1
abundance: -
v_gene: TRBV18
j_gene: TRBJ2-5
CDR3nt: TGTGCCAGCTCACTAGGACAGGGAAGGCAAGAGGCCCAGTACTTC
CDR3aa: CASSLGQGRQEAQYF

d_gene: TRBD2
abundance: -
v_gene: TRBV20-1
j_gene: TRBJ2-3
CDR3nt: TGCAGTGCCCCAAAAGGACTAGCGGGAGGTGGATTCAGAGATACGCAGTATTTT
CDR3aa: CSAPKGLAGGGFRDTQYF

d_gene: -
abundance: few
v_gene: TRBV4-3
j_gene: TRBJ2-1
CDR3nt: TGCGCCAGCAGCCAAGTGCAGACGCTTGGGAATGAGCAGTTCTTC
CDR3aa: CASSQVQTLGNEQFF

d_gene: -
abundance: many
v_gene: TRBV7-2
j_gene: TRBJ1-1
CDR3nt: TGTGCCAGCAGCGACGCTTCTCTAGAAGCTTTCTTT
CDR3aa: CASSDASLEAFF

d_gene: TRBD1
abundance: few
v_gene: TRBV27
j_gene: TRBJ2-1
CDR3nt: TGTGCCAGCAAACGGGCAGGGGGTCACAATGAGCAGTTCTTC
CDR3aa: CASKRAGGHNEQFF

d_gene: -
abundance: -
v_gene: TRBV5-6
j_gene: TRBJ2-3
CDR3nt: TGTGCCAGCAGCCAGGTCCCAGGAGGAGATACGCAGTATTTT
CDR3aa: CASSQVPGGDTQYF

d_gene: -
abundance: -
v_gene: TRBV11-2
j_gene: TRBJ2-7
CDR3nt: TGTGCCAGCAGCTTAGCTCTAGCGAACTACGAGCAGTACTTC
CDR3aa: CASSLALANYEQYF

d_gene: -
abundance: few
v_gene: TRBV4-1
j_gene: TRBJ2-1
CDR3nt: TGCGCCAGCAGCTCTGGGATCGTCAACAATGAGCAGTTCTTC
CDR3aa: CASSSGIVNNEQFF

d_gene: TRBD1
abundance: -
v_gene: TRBV18
j_gene: TRBJ2-5
CDR3nt: TGTGCCAGCTCACGCCTCGACAGGGGAGAGACCCAGTACTTC
CDR3aa: CASSRLDRGETQYF

d_gene: TRBD2
abundance: -
v_gene: TRBV29-1
j_gene: TRBJ2-3
CDR3nt: TGCAGCGTGAGGACTAGGTCGGGCACAGATACGCAGTATTTT
CDR3aa: CSVRTRSGTDTQYF

d_gene: -
abundance: -
v_gene: TRBV4-1
j_gene: TRBJ2-1
CDR3nt: TGCGCCAGCAGCCAACCTAGTAATGAGCAGTTCTTC
CDR3aa: CASSQPSNEQFF

d_gene: -
abundance: few
v_gene: TRBV12-3/TRBV12-4
j_gene: TRBJ2-2
CDR3nt: TGTGCCAGCAGTCGAGTTACCGGGGAGCTGTTTTTT
CDR3aa: CASSRVTGELFF

d_gene: TRBD1
abundance: -
v_gene: TRBV9
j_gene: TRBJ2-7
CDR3nt: TGTGCCAGCAGCTTAGCCGGGACAGGGGTGTTCGAGCAGTACTTC
CDR3aa: CASSLAGTGVFEQYF

d_gene: TRBD2
abundance: -
v_gene: TRBV3-1
j_gene: TRBJ2-5
CDR3nt: TGTGCCAGCAGCCAACCTTATTCGGGAGGAGAGACCCAGTACTTC
CDR3aa: CASSQPYSGGETQYF

d_gene: TRBD1
abundance: -
v_gene: TRBV7-9
j_gene: TRBJ2-3
CDR3nt: TGTGCCAGCAGCGACGGGACAGTGGGAGATACGCAGTATTTT
CDR3aa: CASSDGTVGDTQYF

d_gene: -
abundance: -
v_gene: TRBV6-2/TRBV6-3
j_gene: TRBJ1-2
CDR3nt: TGTGCCAGCAGTCCGACCCGCCAGGGACGGGGCTATGGCTACACCTTC
CDR3aa: CASSPTRQGRGYGYTF

d_gene: -
abundance: once
v_gene: TRBV6-1
j_gene: TRBJ1-1
CDR3nt: TGTGCCAGCAGTGAGACAACGTCGACTCAGCTAGAAGCTTTCTTT
CDR3aa: CASSETTSTQLEAFF

d_gene: -
abundance: few
v_gene: TRBV7-2
j_gene: TRBJ2-7
CDR3nt: TGTGCCAGCAGCTTTGGGCGGTTTGCCTACGAGCAGTACTTC
CDR3aa: CASSFGRFAYEQYF

d_gene: -
abundance: -
v_gene: TRBV7-9
j_gene: TRBJ2-5
CDR3nt: TGTGCCAGCGGCGGGCTGACAGTGAGGGGAGAGACCCAGTACTTC
CDR3aa: CASGGLTVRGETQYF

d_gene: -
abundance: -
v_gene: TRBV7-3
j_gene: TRBJ2-1
CDR3nt: TGTGCCAGCAGCTCCCCCGGGAGCTACAATGAGCAGTTCTTC
CDR3aa: CASSSPGSYNEQFF

d_gene: TRBD2
abundance: -
v_gene: TRBV15
j_gene: TRBJ2-3
CDR3nt: TGTGCCACCAGCAGAGAGGCGGGAGGCTTGGTGGGTACGCAGTATTTT
CDR3aa: CATSREAGGLVGTQYF

d_gene: TRBD2
abundance: once
v_gene: TRBV24-1
j_gene: TRBJ2-5
CDR3nt: TGTGCCACCAGTGATATCAGGACTAGCGGGGAATTCCAAGAGACCCAGTACTTC
CDR3aa: CATSDIRTSGEFQETQYF

d_gene: TRBD1
abundance: -
v_gene: TRBV7-8
j_gene: TRBJ1-5
CDR3nt: TGTGCCAGCAGCTCCCGGGACAGCTATCAGCCCCAGCATTTT
CDR3aa: CASSSRDSYQPQHF